This TCR beta chain was recovered during a study of blood T cell repertoires in COVID-19. Study-wide context: PBMCs, B-cell-depleted T cells, or T cells were the source of the cDNA or gDNA that made up the material.

In the original analysis: Reference gene primer amplification yielded estimated nucleated cell counts. The repertoire was sequenced with immunoSEQ multiplex PCR; TCRdb's copy has only in-frame clones and lacks some. V and J calls plus clone size are reproduced from that table; the DNA served to infer D and trimming. The data show about 130,000 clones, 70% to 90% seen once. Germline CDR1 is DFQATT and CDR2 is SNEGSKA (reference sequence). The V and J ends lost 3 bases and 5 bases, in that order; junction bases with no gene match: 3. The CDR3 loop spans 13 amino acids. The specimen sequenced was peripheral blood. The source is a woman between 45 and 60 years old with acute or convalescent COVID-19. The chain uses TRBV20-1 and TRBJ2-2, with 7 bases that match TRBD1. The DNA for the CDR3 is TGCAGTGCTAGTAGGGGGCATACCGGGGAGCTGTTTTTT. It is translated as CSASRGHTGELFF.